The 26 T cell receptor beta chains given below trace back to one sample, sequenced in a study of shared clonotypes between healthy human individuals. Repertoires were generated with immunoSEQ multiplex PCR, while TCRdb's copy carries only in-frame clones and drops some. The repertoire consists of about 480,000 clones, with approximately 79% occurring once and the leading ten covering roughly an eighth. Sequences were obtained from PBMCs. The receptors were gathered from a woman aged 40-49 years in good health. Some clones in this sample may be carry-over from other donors' samples.

The genes are TRBV28 and TRBJ2-7; 7 bases agree with TRBD1. The CDR3 has 16 residues. Germline CDR1 reads MDHEN; CDR2 reads SYDVKM. The trim removed 4 bases at V and 2 bases at J, leaving 11 bases unmatched. The CDR3 sequence: CASSSATGLVTYEQYF. Written as DNA, the CDR3 is TGTGCCAGCAGTTCAGCGACAGGGTTGGTCACCTACGAGCAGTACTTC.

The V and J genes are TRBV6-5 and TRBJ1-4, with 8 nucleotides matching TRBD1. Germline CDR1 reads MNHEY; CDR2 reads SVGAGI. The CDR3 has 14 amino acids. The J segment lost 7 bases and the V segment lost 5 bases, leaving 6 bases of the junction unmatched. CDR3 loop: CASSVDRDGEKLFF. In nucleotides, the CDR3 is TGTGCCAGCAGTGTGGACAGGGATGGTGAAAAACTGTTTTTT.

V is TRBV7-2 and J is TRBJ2-7; TRBD1 is a possible D gene (5 bases). The CDR3 is made up of 14 amino acids. Germline CDR1 is SGHTA and CDR2 is FQGNSA. Trimming pared 4 bases from V and 3 bases from J, leaving 13 bases between. CDR3 DNA: TGTGCCAGCAGCTCCTTGACAGCCCGCTACGAGCAGTACTTC. This sequence encodes CASSSLTARYEQYF.

The chain has TRBV5-4 and TRBJ2-4, with 7 bases lining up with TRBD1. The CDR3 extends over 14 amino acids. CDR1 SGHNT and CDR2 YYREEE come from the germline V gene (reference sequence). Unmatched junction bases numbered 2, after V lost 0 bases and J lost 5 bases. The CDR3 region is CASSLGDRENIQYF. The DNA of the CDR3 is TGTGCCAGCAGCTTGGGGGACAGAGAAAACATTCAGTACTTC.

V and J are TRBV9 and TRBJ2-7; 7 bases are a match to TRBD2. Germline V gene data show CDR1 as SGDLS and CDR2 as YYNGEE. V was pared by 3 bases and J by 5 bases, with 8 bases of the junction left unmatched. CDR3 length: 14 amino acids. The CDR3 nucleotides are TGTGCCAGCAGCGACCGGGCCGCGGGGGACGAGCAGTACTTC. Translating gives CASSDRAAGDEQYF.

The chain employs TRBV2 and TRBJ1-1; 7 bases line up with TRBD1. V lost 4 bases to trimming and J lost 1 base; unmatched junction nucleotides: 15. CDR3 length: 18 amino acids. Germline V gene sequence: CDR1 SNHLY, CDR2 FYNNEI. CDR3: CASSVRDRFPVKNTEAFF. The CDR3 DNA sequence: TGTGCCAGCAGTGTTAGGGACAGATTTCCCGTCAAGAACACTGAAGCTTTCTTT.

The chain recombines TRBV11-1 with TRBJ1-2; D gene ambiguous. CDR1 is SGHAT, CDR2 FQDESV, per germline (reference sequence). Trimming took 8 bases from V and 4 from J, leaving 14 bases between them. This CDR3 is 13 amino acids long. The CDR3 spells CASSWTDAYGYTF. CDR3 coding DNA: TGTGCCAGCTCCTGGACGGACGCCTATGGCTACACCTTC.

This clone was counted many times. V gene TRBV7-6 combines with J gene TRBJ2-1; the D gene is possibly TRBD2 (6 bases). CDR1 is SGHVS and CDR2 is FNYEAQ in the germline V gene. CDR3 length equals 13 residues. With 5 bases removed from V and 9 bases from J, the gap between germline ends came to 14 bases. CDR3 nucleotide sequence: TGTGCCAGCAGCAGCCGACTAGTGGCTGAGCAGTTCTTC. This encodes CASSSRLVAEQFF.

This chain uses TRBV29-1 with TRBJ2-1, with TRBD2 as a possible D gene (6 bases). The CDR3 runs to 14 residues. Germline V gene lookup returns CDR1 SQVTM and CDR2 ANQGSEA. The germline V and J ends were trimmed by 2 bases and 3 bases, with 11 bases remaining between them. CDR3 in amino acids: CSVESASVYNEQFF. CDR3 nucleotides: TGCAGCGTTGAAAGCGCTAGCGTCTACAATGAGCAGTTCTTC.

V usage is TRBV28 and J usage is TRBJ2-5; TRBD2 agrees at 8 bases. Trimming at V came to 6 bases and at J to 7 bases, leaving 7 bases not matched to a gene. This CDR3 has 13 amino acids. From germline, CDR1 is MDHEN and CDR2 SYDVKM. The CDR3 DNA sequence: TGTGCCAGCAGCCCCAGCGGGAGCTGGACCCAGTACTTC. Translation: CASSPSGSWTQYF.

This rearrangement joins TRBV15 to TRBJ2-3; D not resolved. The CDR3 spans 12 residues. Germline loops: CDR1 LNHNV, CDR2 YYDKDF (reference sequence). Deletions cut 8 bases from V and 5 bases from J, with 11 bases between. The CDR3 reads CATPPAVDTQYF. The CDR3 region has the DNA TGTGCCACCCCTCCCGCGGTAGATACGCAGTATTTT.

The chain couples TRBV4-1 to TRBJ2-7; D is unclear. V was clipped by 1 base and J by 0 bases, with 4 bases between them. Germline V gives CDR1 MGHRA, CDR2 YSYEKL. The CDR3 contains 13 residues. The CDR3 sequence: CASSQGDSYEQYF. DNA of the CDR3: TGCGCCAGCAGCCAAGGGGACTCCTACGAGCAGTACTTC.

V is TRBV6-5 and J is TRBJ1-2; 9 nucleotides align to TRBD1. V lost 4 bases and J lost 3; bases outside the gene matches: 6. The CDR3 is 15 residues long. Germline-derived CDR1 and CDR2 are MNHEY and SVGAGI. CDR3 protein: CASSSPGQGHYGYTF. For the CDR3, the DNA is TGTGCCAGCAGTTCCCCGGGACAGGGTCACTATGGCTACACCTTC.

The chain couples TRBV5-1 to TRBJ1-4, with D hard to call. Trimming left V 0 bases short and J 5 bases short, with 2 bases between. The length of the CDR3 is 12 residues. The germline gives CDR1 SGHRS, CDR2 YFSETQ. This CDR3 reads CASSLDNEKLFF. The CDR3 nucleotides read TGCGCCAGCAGCTTGGACAATGAAAAACTGTTTTTT.

V usage is TRBV6-5 and J usage is TRBJ2-3; no clear D. Germline V gene lookup returns CDR1 MNHEY and CDR2 SVGAGI. The V end was cut by 7 bases, the J end by 2 bases, with 10 bases between. This CDR3 is built from 13 residues. The CDR3 DNA sequence: TGTGCCAGCAAGTCGACTTTCACAGATACGCAGTATTTT. It specifies CASKSTFTDTQYF.

The J gene is TRBJ1-3, the V gene TRBV4-1; no clear D gene. CDR1 is MGHRA, CDR2 YSYEKL, per germline. The CDR3 has 16 amino acids. V lost 1 base and J 3 bases, leaving 13 bases between the germline ends. The DNA for the CDR3 is TGCGCCAGCAGCCAAGTTTGGTCTCTAGATGGAAACACCATATATTTT. Protein sequence: CASSQVWSLDGNTIYF.

V and J are TRBV9 and TRBJ2-5; weak D call: TRBD1 (6 bases). The CDR3 is 13 residues long. Germline CDR1 reads SGDLS; CDR2 reads YYNGEE. V was trimmed by 3 bases and J by 5 bases, leaving 11 bases between them. CDR3 in DNA: TGTGCCAGCAGCGAACAGGGCACCGAGACCCAGTACTTC. This encodes CASSEQGTETQYF.

This rearrangement joins TRBV19 to TRBJ1-2, with 7 positions matching TRBD1. This CDR3 spans 16 amino acids. CDR1 is LNHDA, CDR2 SQIVND, per germline (reference sequence). J gave up 3 bases and V 6 bases, and 13 bases lay outside the gene matches. The CDR3 sequence is CASRAGTEEKDYGYTF. For the CDR3, the DNA is TGTGCCAGTAGAGCCGGGACAGAGGAGAAGGACTATGGCTACACCTTC.

This clone was counted a few times. The rearrangement joins TRBV7-8 to TRBJ1-1; D gene ambiguous. Germline V gene sequence: CDR1 SGHVS, CDR2 FQNEAQ. The CDR3 is 14 residues long. The V end lost 1 base, the J end lost 1 base, and 7 bases lay between the germline ends. The CDR3 sequence: CASSLETANTEAFF. CDR3 DNA sequence: TGTGCCAGCAGCTTAGAAACGGCGAACACTGAAGCTTTCTTT. Supplemented by reference TRBV7-8 and TRBJ1-1, the full variable domain reads GAGVSQSPRYKVAKRGQDVALRCDPISGHVSLFWYQQALGQGPEFLTYFQNEAQLDKSGLPSDRFFAERPEGSVSTLKIQRTQQEDSAVYLCASSLETANTEAFFGQGTRLTVV.

The chain recombines TRBV14 with TRBJ2-1; D not resolved. The CDR3 length is 13 residues. Looked up from germline, CDR1 is SGHDN and CDR2 is FVKESK. V lost 0 bases and J lost 16, with 16 bases in between. CDR3 sequence: CASSQDRYHELFF. The CDR3, as DNA: TGTGCCAGCAGCCAAGATCGCTACCACGAGCTCTTCTTC.

This clone was counted a few times. This chain links TRBV9 with TRBJ1-2, with 8 bases aligning to TRBD1. This CDR3 contains 15 residues. In germline, CDR1 is SGDLS, CDR2 YYNGEE. Trimming at V came to 0 bases and at J to 4 bases, leaving 5 bases not matched to a gene. DNA for the CDR3: TGTGCCAGCAGCGTAGCACAGGGGGAAGGCTATGGCTACACCTTC. As protein: CASSVAQGEGYGYTF.

The chain joins TRBV29-1 to TRBJ1-2; TRBD1 is a possible D gene (5 bases). The germline V gene has CDR1 SQVTM and CDR2 ANQGSEA. This CDR3 is 11 amino acids long. Trimming cost V 7 bases and J 4 bases, with 10 bases left between them. The CDR3 loop reads CSALGTYGYTF. The DNA of the CDR3 is TGCAGCGCCTTGGGGACCTATGGCTACACCTTC.

The chain links TRBV6-1 to TRBJ2-7, with D possibly matching TRBD2 (6 bases). Germline lookup yields CDR1 MNHNS and CDR2 SASEGT. The V end was cut by 1 base, the J end by 3 bases, with 10 bases between. This CDR3 comprises 14 residues. The CDR3 region is CASSEGVGGYEQYF. DNA of the CDR3: TGTGCCAGCAGTGAAGGAGTGGGAGGCTACGAGCAGTACTTC.

A single count supports this clone. The chain combines TRBV19 with TRBJ1-1, with D unclear. Germline V gene lookup returns CDR1 LNHDA and CDR2 SQIVND (reference sequence). V was pared by 5 bases and J by 10 bases, with 20 bases between. The CDR3 has 14 amino acids. CDR3: CASSPPLRVRGAFF. CDR3 nucleotide sequence: TGTGCCAGTAGTCCTCCGTTGAGGGTTCGGGGAGCTTTCTTT.

V usage is TRBV28 and J usage is TRBJ1-1, with D maybe TRBD1 (5 bases). V dropped 1 base and J dropped 5 bases, with 11 bases sitting between them. Germline V gene sequence: CDR1 MDHEN, CDR2 SYDVKM. CDR3 length: 14 amino acids. The CDR3 spells CASSLSISGTEAFF. CDR3 DNA sequence: TGTGCCAGCAGTTTATCCATCTCAGGGACTGAAGCTTTCTTT.

The chain combines TRBV19 with TRBJ1-1; D gene ambiguous. CDR1 and CDR2 (germline): LNHDA, SQIVND (reference sequence). This CDR3 region has 13 residues. V shed 4 bases and J shed 5 bases, with 11 bases lying between them. Here the CDR3 reads CASSKSSQTEAFF. CDR3 DNA: TGTGCCAGTAGTAAGAGTAGTCAAACTGAAGCTTTCTTT.